These 2 T cell receptor beta chains were all obtained from the same sample, sequenced in a study of T cell responses to AZD1222 COVID-19 vaccine. Using immunoSEQ multiplex PCR, the repertoire was profiled, and TCRdb retains in-frame clones only, with some absent. This sample has 150,000 to 200,000 clones, with approximately 90% found just once. This material consisted of peripheral blood, taken on day 0 of AZD1222 vaccination. The receptors derive from an adult in good health.

The chain links TRBV7-9 to TRBJ2-7, with D possibly TRBD2 on 5 matching bases. Germline V gene data show CDR1 as SEHNR and CDR2 as FQNEAQ (reference sequence). The V end was cut by 5 bases, the J end by 1 base, with 12 bases between. The CDR3 extends over 14 amino acids. CDR3 nucleotides: TGTGCCAGCAGCGCGGAGGACGGGTCCTACGAGCAGTACTTC. Protein product: CASSAEDGSYEQYF.

This clone was seen just once. This chain connects TRBV18 to TRBJ1-1; TRBD1 might be the D (5 bases). The CDR3 has 15 residues. The germline V and J ends were trimmed by 2 bases and 2 bases, with 12 bases remaining between them. Germline CDR1 and CDR2: KGHSH and LQKENI. The CDR3 DNA is TGTGCCAGCTCACCAGGGGCAGACTTTAACACTGAAGCTTTCTTT. As protein: CASSPGADFNTEAFF.